This entry is about one T cell receptor beta chain. Only in-frame clones appear in the TCRdb table, and some are missing; sequencing was by immunoSEQ multiplex PCR. The sample holds approximately 110,000 clones, around 76% seen once. This sample was included in a study of blood T cell repertoires in COVID-19. Study as a whole: Sites across the United States, Italy and Spain contributed samples from acute and convalescent COVID-19. From T cells, B-cell-depleted T cells, or PBMCs came the material, which was cDNA or gDNA.

V trimming: 3 bases; J trimming: 3 bases; junction bases outside the gene matches: 4. The CDR3 is 14 amino acids. The germline gives CDR1 ENHRY, CDR2 SYGVKD. Sample: peripheral blood. The rearrangement links TRBV10-3 to TRBJ1-1; 7 positions agree with TRBD1. This TCR came from a woman between 70 and 85 years old with acute or convalescent COVID-19. DNA of the CDR3: TGTGCCATCAGTGAACAGGGGACCCACACTGAAGCTTTCTTT. Translation: CAISEQGTHTEAFF.